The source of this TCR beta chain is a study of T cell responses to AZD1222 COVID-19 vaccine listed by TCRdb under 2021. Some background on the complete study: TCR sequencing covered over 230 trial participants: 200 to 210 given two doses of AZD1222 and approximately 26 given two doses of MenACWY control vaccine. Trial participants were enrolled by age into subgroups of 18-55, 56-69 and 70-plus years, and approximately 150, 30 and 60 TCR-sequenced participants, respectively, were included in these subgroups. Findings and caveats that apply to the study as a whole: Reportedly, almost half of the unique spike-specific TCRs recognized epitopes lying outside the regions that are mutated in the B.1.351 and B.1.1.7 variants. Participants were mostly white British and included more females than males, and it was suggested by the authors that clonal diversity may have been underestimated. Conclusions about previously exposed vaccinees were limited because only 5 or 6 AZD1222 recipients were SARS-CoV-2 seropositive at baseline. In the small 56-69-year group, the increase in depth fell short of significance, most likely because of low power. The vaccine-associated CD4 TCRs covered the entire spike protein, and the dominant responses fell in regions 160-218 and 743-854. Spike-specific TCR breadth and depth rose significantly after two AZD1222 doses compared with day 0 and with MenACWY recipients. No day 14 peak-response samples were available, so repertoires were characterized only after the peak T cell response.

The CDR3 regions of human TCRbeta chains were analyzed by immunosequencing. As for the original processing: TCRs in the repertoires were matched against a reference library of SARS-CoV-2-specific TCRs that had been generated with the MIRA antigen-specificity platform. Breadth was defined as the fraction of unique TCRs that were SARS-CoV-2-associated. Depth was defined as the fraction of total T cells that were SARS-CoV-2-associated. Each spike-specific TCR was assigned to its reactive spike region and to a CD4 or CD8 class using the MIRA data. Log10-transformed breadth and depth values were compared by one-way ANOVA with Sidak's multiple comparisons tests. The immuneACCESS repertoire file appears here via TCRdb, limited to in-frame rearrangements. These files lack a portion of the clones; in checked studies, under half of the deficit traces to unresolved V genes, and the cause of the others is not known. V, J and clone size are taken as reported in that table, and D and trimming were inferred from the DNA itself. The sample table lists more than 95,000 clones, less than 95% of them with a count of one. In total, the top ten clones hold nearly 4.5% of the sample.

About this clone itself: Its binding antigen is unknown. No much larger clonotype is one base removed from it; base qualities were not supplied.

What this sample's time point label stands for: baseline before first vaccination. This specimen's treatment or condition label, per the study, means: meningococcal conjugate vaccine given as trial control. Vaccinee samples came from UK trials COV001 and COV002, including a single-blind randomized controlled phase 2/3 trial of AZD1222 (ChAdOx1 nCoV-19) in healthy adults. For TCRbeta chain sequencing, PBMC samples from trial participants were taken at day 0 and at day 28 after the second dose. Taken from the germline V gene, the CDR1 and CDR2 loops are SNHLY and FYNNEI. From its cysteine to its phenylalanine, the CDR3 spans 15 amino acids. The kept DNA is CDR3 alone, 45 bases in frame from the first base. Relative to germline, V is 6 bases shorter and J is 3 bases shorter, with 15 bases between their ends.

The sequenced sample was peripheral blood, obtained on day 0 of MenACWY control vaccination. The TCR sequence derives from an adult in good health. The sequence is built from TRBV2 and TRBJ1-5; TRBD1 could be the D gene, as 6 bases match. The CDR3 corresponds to CASRKLQGNNQPQHF. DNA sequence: TGTGCCAGCAGAAAACTACAGGGAAACAATCAGCCCCAGCATTTT.